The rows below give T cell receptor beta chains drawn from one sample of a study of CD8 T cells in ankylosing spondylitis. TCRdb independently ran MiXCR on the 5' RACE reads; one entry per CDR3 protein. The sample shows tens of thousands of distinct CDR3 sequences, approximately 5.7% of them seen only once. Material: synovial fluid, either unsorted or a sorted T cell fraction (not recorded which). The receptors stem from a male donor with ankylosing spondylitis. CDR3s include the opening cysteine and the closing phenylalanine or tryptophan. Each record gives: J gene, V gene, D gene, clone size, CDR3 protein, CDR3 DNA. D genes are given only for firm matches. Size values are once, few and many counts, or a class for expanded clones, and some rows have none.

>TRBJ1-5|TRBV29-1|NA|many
CSVLWQENQPQHF
TGCAGCGTTCTCTGGCAGGAGAATCAGCCCCAGCATTTT
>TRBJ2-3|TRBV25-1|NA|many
CASSAHQSSAGTDTQYF
TGTGCCAGCAGTGCCCACCAAAGTAGCGCCGGCACAGATACGCAGTATTTT
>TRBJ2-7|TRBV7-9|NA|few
CASTPQFEGYEQYF
TGTGCCAGCACCCCCCAGTTCGAGGGCTACGAGCAGTACTTC
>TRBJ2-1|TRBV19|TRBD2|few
CASARGLAGVYNEQFF
TGTGCCAGCGCCCGTGGACTAGCGGGAGTCTACAATGAGCAGTTCTTC
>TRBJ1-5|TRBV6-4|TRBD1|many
CASSATPMTGLLSNQPQHF
TGTGCCAGCAGCGCAACCCCGATGACAGGGCTTTTAAGCAATCAGCCCCAGCATTTT
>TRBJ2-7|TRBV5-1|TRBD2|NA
CASSLGLAGGEQYF
TGCGCCAGCAGCTTAGGACTAGCGGGAGGGGAGCAGTACTTC
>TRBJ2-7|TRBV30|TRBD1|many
CAWARDSSYEQYF
TGTGCCTGGGCCCGGGACAGTTCATACGAGCAGTACTTC
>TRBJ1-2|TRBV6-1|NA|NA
CASSPRTAYYGYTF
TGTGCCAGCAGCCCAAGGACAGCCTACTATGGCTACACCTTC
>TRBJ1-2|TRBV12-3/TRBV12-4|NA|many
CASRPYGQSWRRGYGYTF
TGTGCCAGCAGGCCATACGGACAGAGCTGGAGAAGGGGGTATGGCTACACCTTC
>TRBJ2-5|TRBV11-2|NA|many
CASSLGGRASETQYF
TGTGCCAGCAGCTTAGGAGGCAGGGCATCGGAGACCCAGTACTTC
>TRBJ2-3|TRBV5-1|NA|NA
CASSLDGSWETDTQYF
TGCGCCAGCAGCTTGGATGGGTCTTGGGAAACAGATACGCAGTATTTT
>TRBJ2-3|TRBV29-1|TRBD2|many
CSVDYLREWGTQYF
TGCAGCGTTGATTATTTGCGGGAGTGGGGTACGCAGTATTTT
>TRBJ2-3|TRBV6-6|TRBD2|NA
CASRRTSADTQYF
TGTGCCAGCAGAAGGACTAGCGCAGATACGCAGTATTTT
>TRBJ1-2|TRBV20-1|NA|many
CSAREGRGYTF
TGCAGTGCTAGAGAGGGTCGGGGCTACACCTTC
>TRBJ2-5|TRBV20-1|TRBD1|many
CSAERTGWGETQYF
TGCAGTGCGGAACGGACAGGCTGGGGAGAGACCCAGTACTTC
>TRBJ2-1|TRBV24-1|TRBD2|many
CATSDRSGSVNEQFF
TGTGCCACCAGTGATCGGAGCGGGAGCGTCAATGAGCAGTTCTTC
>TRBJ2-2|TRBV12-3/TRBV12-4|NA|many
CASSPRRSTGELFF
TGTGCCAGCAGTCCGCGGCGATCTACCGGGGAGCTGTTTTTT
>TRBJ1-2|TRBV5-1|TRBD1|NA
CASSLEGQGAGYTF
TGCGCCAGCAGCTTGGAGGGACAGGGGGCTGGCTACACCTTC
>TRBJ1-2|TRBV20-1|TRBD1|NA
CSARHPTGYGYTF
TGCAGTGCTAGACATCCGACAGGGTACGGCTACACCTTC
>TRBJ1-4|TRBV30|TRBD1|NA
CAWGSTGFREKLFF
TGTGCCTGGGGTTCGACAGGGTTTCGTGAAAAACTGTTTTTT
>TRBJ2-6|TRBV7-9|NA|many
CASSSSDSLSGANVLTF
TGTGCCAGCAGCTCCTCAGACAGCCTCTCTGGGGCCAACGTCCTGACTTTC
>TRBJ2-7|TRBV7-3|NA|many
CASSSAGGYEQYF
TGTGCCAGCAGCTCCGCAGGAGGCTACGAGCAGTACTTC
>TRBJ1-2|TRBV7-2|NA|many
CASSSRINYGYTF
TGTGCCAGCAGCTCAAGGATCAACTATGGCTACACCTTC
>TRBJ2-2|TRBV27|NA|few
CASSLLPEVTGELFF
TGTGCCAGCAGTTTACTCCCCGAGGTCACCGGGGAGCTGTTTTTT
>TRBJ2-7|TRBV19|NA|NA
CATWDRTSYEQYF
TGTGCCACCTGGGACCGGACTTCCTACGAGCAGTACTTC
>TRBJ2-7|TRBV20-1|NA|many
CSARAGYEQYF
TGCAGTGCTAGAGCGGGCTACGAGCAGTACTTC
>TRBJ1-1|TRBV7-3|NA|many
CASSLMGAGLNTEAFF
TGTGCCAGCAGCTTAATGGGGGCCGGGTTGAACACTGAAGCTTTCTTT
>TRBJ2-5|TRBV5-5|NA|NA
CASSFDRIQTQYF
TGTGCCAGCAGCTTTGACAGGATTCAGACCCAGTACTTC
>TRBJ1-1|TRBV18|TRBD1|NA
CASSPPGTVNTEAFF
TGTGCCAGCTCACCTCCTGGGACAGTCAACACTGAAGCTTTCTTT
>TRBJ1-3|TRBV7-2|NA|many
CASSLAPGDSGNTIYF
TGTGCCAGCAGCTTAGCACCCGGGGATTCTGGAAACACCATATATTTT
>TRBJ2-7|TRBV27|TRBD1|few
CASSRQGQGAYEQYF
TGTGCCAGCAGTAGGCAGGGACAGGGGGCATACGAGCAGTACTTC
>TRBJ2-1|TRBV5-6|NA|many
CASSKTYYNEQFF
TGTGCCAGCAGCAAGACCTATTACAATGAGCAGTTCTTC
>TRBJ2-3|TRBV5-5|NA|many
CASSLVSGRRADTQYF
TGTGCCAGCAGTTTAGTATCGGGTAGGCGGGCAGATACGCAGTATTTT
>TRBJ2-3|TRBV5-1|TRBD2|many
CASSPGRKGGVADTQYF
TGCGCCAGCAGCCCCGGGAGGAAGGGAGGAGTCGCAGATACGCAGTATTTT
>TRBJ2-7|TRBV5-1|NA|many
CASSFTRGYEQYF
TGCGCCAGCAGCTTTACACGCGGTTACGAGCAGTACTTC
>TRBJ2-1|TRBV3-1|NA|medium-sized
CASSQDLRIHEQFF
TGTGCCAGCAGCCAGGATTTGAGGATCCATGAGCAGTTCTTC
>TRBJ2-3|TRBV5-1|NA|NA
CASRRETASDTQYF
TGCGCCAGCAGACGAGAGACCGCCTCAGATACGCAGTATTTT
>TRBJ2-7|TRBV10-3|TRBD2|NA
CAISGGPLESLAGRVYEQYF
TGTGCCATCAGTGGTGGCCCACTTGAATCGTTAGCGGGGAGGGTCTACGAGCAGTACTTC
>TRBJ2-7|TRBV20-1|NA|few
CSACYEQYF
TGCAGCGCATGCTACGAGCAGTACTTC
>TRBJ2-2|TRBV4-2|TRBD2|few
CASSQDRVAGGGTGELFF
TGTGCCAGCAGCCAAGATAGGGTAGCGGGAGGAGGGACCGGGGAGCTGTTTTTT
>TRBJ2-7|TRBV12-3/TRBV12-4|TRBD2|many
CASSLGPSGSWNEQYF
TGTGCCAGCAGCCTTGGACCAAGCGGGAGTTGGAACGAGCAGTACTTC
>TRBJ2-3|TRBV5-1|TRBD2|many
CASSKAGTRADTQYF
TGCGCCAGCAGCAAGGCCGGGACTAGGGCAGATACGCAGTATTTT
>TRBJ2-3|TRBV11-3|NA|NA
CASSIGGESTDTQYF
TGTGCCAGCAGTATCGGAGGGGAATCGACAGATACGCAGTATTTT
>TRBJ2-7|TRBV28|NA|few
CAARTSYEQYF
TGTGCCGCACGAACCTCCTACGAGCAGTACTTC
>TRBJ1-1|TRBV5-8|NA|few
CASSLAVGIADTEAFF
TGTGCCAGCAGCTTGGCCGTCGGGATAGCGGACACTGAAGCTTTCTTT
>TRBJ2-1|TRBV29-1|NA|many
CSVDTTGGAENEQFF
TGCAGCGTTGACACAACTGGGGGGGCGGAAAATGAGCAGTTCTTC
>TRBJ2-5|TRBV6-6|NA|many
CASSYPEETQYF
TGTGCCAGCAGTTATCCTGAAGAGACCCAGTACTTC
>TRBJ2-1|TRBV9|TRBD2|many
CASSRGEGQKTYNEQFF
TGTGCCAGCAGTCGGGGGGAGGGCCAAAAGACCTACAATGAGCAGTTCTTC
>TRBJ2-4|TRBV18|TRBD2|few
CASSPLYQLAGEWAKNIQYF
TGTGCCAGCTCACCACTGTATCAACTAGCGGGAGAGTGGGCCAAAAACATTCAGTACTTC
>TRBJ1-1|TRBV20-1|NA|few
CSAIPPGLNTEAFF
TGCAGTGCTATTCCCCCTGGTTTGAACACTGAAGCTTTCTTT
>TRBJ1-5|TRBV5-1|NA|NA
CASSVDSLLSPQHF
TGCGCCAGCAGCGTAGACTCTCTCTTATCGCCCCAGCATTTT